Presented here are 18 T cell receptor beta chains from one specimen sequenced in a study of response to subunit inactivated influenza vaccine. TCRdb redid the calling of the RT-PCR reads with MiXCR, one entry per CDR3 protein. The sample lists hundreds of thousands of distinct CDR3 sequences, around 8% seen once, with 13% in the top ten. The starting material was PBMCs from blood, obtained around 25 months after vaccination. The receptors here all came from a man aged 50-75 years who received an inactivated influenza vaccine.

The chain links TRBV18 to TRBJ2-6; 7 bases fit TRBD1. The CDR3 has 16 residues. Germline V gene sequence: CDR1 KGHSH, CDR2 LQKENI. Losses at the gene ends were 3 bases for V and 0 bases for J; bases not matched to a gene: 2. This CDR3 reads CASSPRDSSGANVLTF. In DNA, the CDR3 is TGTGCCAGCTCACCCAGGGACAGCTCTGGGGCCAACGTCCTGACTTTC.

This clonotype was detected a few times. The J gene is TRBJ2-1, the V gene TRBV20-1; D is perhaps TRBD1 (5 bases). This CDR3 is 16 amino acids long. The V and J ends lost 0 bases and 2 bases respectively, with 14 bases between them. Germline V gene data show CDR1 as DFQATT and CDR2 as SNEGSKA (reference sequence). The CDR3 reads CSARDQGRTAYNEQFF. Written as DNA, the CDR3 is TGCAGTGCTAGAGATCAGGGTCGAACAGCCTACAATGAGCAGTTCTTC.

This clonotype was detected only a few times. This chain uses TRBV28 with TRBJ2-7, with 7 bases fitting TRBD2. This CDR3 has 15 residues. Germline CDR1 reads MDHEN; CDR2 reads SYDVKM. J lost 1 base, V lost 6 bases, and 9 bases had no gene match. CDR3 nucleotides: TGTGCCAGCAGCCTGAGACTGGGAGGGTCCTACGAGCAGTACTTC. As protein: CASSLRLGGSYEQYF.

The chain joins TRBV6-5 to TRBJ2-6, with D tentatively TRBD2 (5 bases). Looked up from germline, CDR1 is MNHEY and CDR2 is SVGAGI. The CDR3 consists of 19 residues. V lost 0 bases and J 0 bases, leaving 15 bases between the germline ends. CDR3 sequence: CASSYSVNGLHSGANVLTF. The CDR3 DNA reads as TGTGCCAGCAGTTACTCGGTTAACGGACTTCACTCTGGGGCCAACGTCCTGACTTTC.

This clonotype was seen a few times. The chain links TRBV5-1 to TRBJ1-1, with D unclear. Germline V lookup: CDR1 SGHRS, CDR2 YFSETQ. The length of the CDR3 is 15 residues. Trimming left V 0 bases short and J 0 bases short, with 9 bases between. The CDR3 nucleotides are TGCGCCAGCAGCTTGGTTGGGAACATGAACACTGAAGCTTTCTTT. Its protein product is CASSLVGNMNTEAFF.

V gene TRBV11-2 combines with J gene TRBJ2-2; 7 nucleotides match TRBD2. Germline trimming cut 6 bases from V and 1 base from J; bases unmatched to any gene: 8. CDR1 is SGHAT and CDR2 is FQNNGV in the germline V gene. CDR3 length: 16 residues. The CDR3 DNA follows: TGTGCCAGCAGAGCAGCGGGACGGATGAACACCGGGGAGCTGTTTTTT. Residues: CASRAAGRMNTGELFF.

There are many counts of this clonotype. V usage is TRBV19 and J usage is TRBJ2-5; maybe TRBD1 (5 bases). Trimming cost V 3 bases and J 5 bases, with 16 bases left between them. This CDR3 has 15 amino acids. Germline V gene sequence: CDR1 LNHDA, CDR2 SQIVND (reference sequence). CDR3 sequence: CASSINPQAGETQYF. The CDR3 nucleotides read TGTGCCAGTAGTATCAACCCACAGGCCGGGGAGACCCAGTACTTC.

There are a few counts of this clonotype. V usage is TRBV12-3 or TRBV12-4 and J usage is TRBJ2-7, with D tentatively TRBD1 (6 bases). The CDR3 runs to 14 residues. Between the trimmed V and J ends, which lost 1 base and 2 bases, there was a span of 9 bases. The CDR3: CASSLGRQAYEQYF. DNA of the CDR3: TGTGCCAGCAGTTTAGGCCGACAGGCCTACGAGCAGTACTTC.

The rearrangement uses TRBV28 and TRBJ2-1; 7 nucleotides align to TRBD2. With 1 base clipped from V and 0 bases from J, the junction kept 3 bases outside the gene matches. Germline V gene data show CDR1 as MDHEN and CDR2 as SYDVKM. This CDR3 comprises 16 residues. CDR3 region: CASSLSSGGSYNEQFF. The CDR3 DNA sequence: TGTGCCAGCAGTTTATCCTCGGGGGGCTCCTACAATGAGCAGTTCTTC.

The rearrangement uses TRBV21-1 and TRBJ2-5; TRBD2 is taken as the D call from the table, unchecked against the DNA. TRBV21-1 is described as a pseudogene. This CDR3 region has 16 residues. This CDR3 reads CASSKGRAGGQETQYF. The CDR3 DNA reads TGTGCCAGCAGCAAAGGAAGGGCGGGGGGCCAAGAGACCCAGTACTTC.

This chain joins TRBV19 and TRBJ2-4; D possibly corresponds to TRBD2 (6 bases). Trimming removed 6 bases from V and 9 bases from J, with 18 bases in between. The CDR3 covers 14 residues. From germline, CDR1 is LNHDA and CDR2 SQIVND (reference sequence). The CDR3 sequence: CASRGLSSRGIQYF. CDR3 DNA sequence: TGTGCCAGTAGAGGACTATCGTCCCGGGGCATTCAGTACTTC. Using reference TRBV19 and TRBJ2-4 for the parts outside the CDR3, the full variable domain is DGGITQSPKYLFRKEGQNVTLSCEQNLNHDAMYWYRQDPGQGLRLIYYSQIVNDFQKGDIAEGYSVSREKKESFPLTVTSAQKNPTAFYLCASRGLSSRGIQYFGAGTRLSVL.

This clonotype was observed a few times. The chain couples TRBV7-9 to TRBJ2-7, with 12 positions matching TRBD2. Germline lookup yields CDR1 SEHNR and CDR2 FQNEAQ (reference sequence). V shed 1 base and J 4 bases; nucleotides not matched to a gene: 8. CDR3 length equals 17 residues. The CDR3 reads CASSLGLAGEASYEQYF. The CDR3 DNA reads as TGTGCCAGCAGCTTAGGACTAGCGGGAGAGGCTTCATACGAGCAGTACTTC.

This clonotype was seen many times. The chain joins TRBV20-1 to TRBJ2-1; D perhaps matches TRBD2 (6 bases). Trimming stripped 1 base from V and 0 bases from J, with 13 bases between. Germline CDR1 reads DFQATT; CDR2 reads SNEGSKA (reference sequence). This CDR3 region has 16 residues. The CDR3 loop reads CSARVLGRSSYNEQFF. The CDR3 bases are TGCAGTGCTAGAGTCCTAGGGAGGAGCTCCTACAATGAGCAGTTCTTC.

This clonotype was detected ten times or more. The CDR3 is CASSQDSEKLFF. The CDR3 DNA reads as TGCGCCAGCAGCCAAGATTCTGAAAAACTGTTTTTT. This rearrangement joins TRBV4-1 to TRBJ1-4; no clear D gene. Per the germline V gene, CDR1 is MGHRA and CDR2 is YSYEKL. This CDR3 comprises 12 residues. V shed 0 bases and J shed 7 bases, with 3 bases lying between them.

This clonotype was counted a few times. V is TRBV30 and J is TRBJ2-3; D not certain. Germline CDR1 reads GTSNPN; CDR2 reads SVGIG (reference sequence). Trimming removed 2 bases from V and 4 bases from J, with 10 bases in between. The CDR3 is 13 residues long. The CDR3 sequence is CAWSPRPADTQYF. The CDR3 region has the DNA TGTGCCTGGAGTCCCCGGCCGGCAGATACGCAGTATTTT.

This chain joins TRBV6-2 or TRBV6-3 and TRBJ2-5; D may be TRBD2 (6 bases). The CDR3 consists of 15 residues. Germline assignment: CDR1 MNHEY and CDR2 SVGEGT. Trimming left V 6 bases short and J 5 bases short, with 19 bases between. The DNA for the CDR3 is TGTGCCAGCAGCCCTCTATCGTGGGGAGGTGAGACCCAGTACTTC. It yields the protein CASSPLSWGGETQYF.

This clonotype was detected a few times. The V call is TRBV10-3, the J call TRBJ2-1; perhaps TRBD2 as D (6 bases). This CDR3 spans 15 amino acids. The V end was cut by 4 bases, the J end by 0 bases, with 10 bases between. CDR1 is ENHRY and CDR2 is SYGVKD in the germline V gene. The DNA for the CDR3 is TGTGCCATCAGTGCGGGGGACCGCTCCTACAATGAGCAGTTCTTC. Translation: CAISAGDRSYNEQFF.

Many counts were recorded for this clonotype. V gene TRBV2 combines with J gene TRBJ2-1, with D perhaps TRBD1 or TRBD2 (5 bases each). In germline, CDR1 is SNHLY, CDR2 FYNNEI. The CDR3 spans 15 residues. The V end was cut by 6 bases, the J end by 8 bases, with 20 bases between. The DNA of the CDR3 is TGTGCCAGCAGGATCCGGGACCACCCGAGCTATGAGCAGTTCTTC. Encoded protein: CASRIRDHPSYEQFF.